The 7 T cell receptor beta chains in this list originate from one sample, sequenced in a study of T cells in Graves' hyperthyroidism and ophthalmopathy. What was amplified from RNA transcripts were TCR beta CDR3 regions. The HTBI primer set drove a first-round RT-PCR of the TCR CDR3. TCRdb reanalysed the multiplex PCR reads using MiXCR and keeps one entry per CDR3 protein. Found here are approximately 400,000 distinct CDR3 sequences, about 14% of them singletons; the top ten hold around 28%. Sequenced: blood. The receptors shown here come from a man in his fifties or sixties with Graves' ophthalmopathy.

CDR3 coding DNA: TGTGCCAGCACCCAGAGCGGGAACTATAACGGGGAGCTGTTTTTT. Amino acids: CASTQSGNYNGELFF. The rearrangement links TRBV6-1 to TRBJ2-2, with TRBD2 matching 7 bases. The V gene's germline CDR1 is MNHNS and CDR2 SASEGT. The CDR3 totals 15 residues. The V gene end was trimmed by 7 bases and the J gene end by 7 bases; junction bases not matched to a gene: 12.

This clonotype was seen a handful of times. The J gene is TRBJ2-4, the V gene TRBV2; 11 bases agree with TRBD2. The germline V gene encodes CDR1 SNHLY and CDR2 FYNNEI. The CDR3 has 16 amino acids. With V trimmed by 4 bases and J by 4 bases, 6 bases remained unmatched. CDR3 sequence: CASSGSSGGLKNIQYF. DNA for the CDR3: TGTGCCAGCAGTGGATCTAGCGGGGGGTTGAAAAACATTCAGTACTTC.

This clonotype has at least ten counts. V gene TRBV7-6 combines with J gene TRBJ2-1, with 8 nucleotides matching TRBD2. This CDR3 is 17 amino acids long. Germline values: CDR1 SGHVS, CDR2 FNYEAQ. With V trimmed by 2 bases and J by 0 bases, 6 bases remained unmatched. As DNA, the CDR3 is TGTGCCAGCAGCTTAAAGTCCGGGACTAGCTCCTACAATGAGCAGTTCTTC. This gives the protein CASSLKSGTSSYNEQFF.

Many counts were recorded for this clonotype. DNA for the CDR3: TGCGCCAGCAGCACGGACAGTCGTGAGCAGTTCTTC. Translation: CASSTDSREQFF. The chain couples TRBV5-1 to TRBJ2-1; tentative D call: TRBD1 (6 bases). V dropped 4 bases and J dropped 9 bases, with 11 bases sitting between them. The CDR3 contains 12 residues. In germline, CDR1 is SGHRS, CDR2 YFSETQ.

Regarding this clonotype: A read error may be the cause here, since a much bigger clone is one base away. The chain is built from TRBV10-3 and TRBJ2-7; 8 bases agree with TRBD1. The CDR3 covers 14 residues. The trim removed 10 bases at V and 8 bases at J, leaving 16 bases unmatched. Germline V gives CDR1 ENHRY, CDR2 SYGVKD. DNA for the CDR3: TGTGCCACCCAGGGGGCCTCGCGTAGTTACAAGCAGTACTTC. It specifies CATQGASRSYKQYF.

This clonotype was detected ten times or more. The chain employs TRBV18 and TRBJ1-2, with TRBD1 matching over 8 bases. V lost 3 bases and J lost 4; bases outside the gene matches: 7. The CDR3 runs to 15 residues. Per germline, CDR1 KGHSH and CDR2 LQKENI. The DNA for the CDR3 is TGTGCCAGCTCACCCGGACAGGGCCCGATCTATGGCTACACCTTC. It is translated as CASSPGQGPIYGYTF.

The table lists this clonotype with many counts. The chain employs TRBV20-1 and TRBJ1-1; 7 bases fit TRBD1. Losses at the gene ends were 0 bases for V and 3 bases for J; bases not matched to a gene: 4. The CDR3 totals 14 residues. CDR1 and CDR2 from the germline V gene are DFQATT and SNEGSKA (reference sequence). CDR3 residues: CSARDQGGDTEAFF. The CDR3 coding sequence is TGCAGTGCTAGAGACCAGGGGGGCGACACTGAAGCTTTCTTT.